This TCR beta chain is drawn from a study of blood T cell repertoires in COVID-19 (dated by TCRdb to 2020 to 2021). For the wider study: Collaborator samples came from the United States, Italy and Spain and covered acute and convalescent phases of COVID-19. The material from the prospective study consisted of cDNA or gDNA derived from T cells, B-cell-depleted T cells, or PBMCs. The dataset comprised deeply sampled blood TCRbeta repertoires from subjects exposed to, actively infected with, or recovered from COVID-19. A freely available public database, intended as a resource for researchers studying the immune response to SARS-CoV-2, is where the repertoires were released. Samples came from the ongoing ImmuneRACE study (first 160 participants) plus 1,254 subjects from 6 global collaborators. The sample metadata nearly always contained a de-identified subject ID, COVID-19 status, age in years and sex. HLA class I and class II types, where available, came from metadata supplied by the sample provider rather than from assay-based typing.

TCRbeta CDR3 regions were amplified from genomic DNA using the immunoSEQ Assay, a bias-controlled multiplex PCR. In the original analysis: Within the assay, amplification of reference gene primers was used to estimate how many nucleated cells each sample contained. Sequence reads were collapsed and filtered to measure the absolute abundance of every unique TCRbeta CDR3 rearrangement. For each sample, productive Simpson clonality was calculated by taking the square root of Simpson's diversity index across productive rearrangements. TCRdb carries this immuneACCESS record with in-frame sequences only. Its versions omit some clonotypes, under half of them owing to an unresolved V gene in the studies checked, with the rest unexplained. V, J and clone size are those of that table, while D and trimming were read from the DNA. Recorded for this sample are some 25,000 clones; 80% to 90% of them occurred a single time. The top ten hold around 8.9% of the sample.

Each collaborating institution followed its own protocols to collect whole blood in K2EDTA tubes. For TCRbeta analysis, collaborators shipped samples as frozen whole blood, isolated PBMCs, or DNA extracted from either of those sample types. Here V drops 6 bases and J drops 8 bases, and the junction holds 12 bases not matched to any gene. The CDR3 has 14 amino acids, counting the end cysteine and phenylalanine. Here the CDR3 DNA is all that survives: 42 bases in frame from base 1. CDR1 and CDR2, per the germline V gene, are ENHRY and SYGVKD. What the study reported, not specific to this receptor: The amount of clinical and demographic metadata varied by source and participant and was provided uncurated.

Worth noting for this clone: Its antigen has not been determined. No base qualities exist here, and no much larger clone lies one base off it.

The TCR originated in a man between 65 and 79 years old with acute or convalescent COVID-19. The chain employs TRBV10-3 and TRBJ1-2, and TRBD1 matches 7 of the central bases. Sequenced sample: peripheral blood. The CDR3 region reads CAIRNAGGVDGYTF. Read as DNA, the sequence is TGTGCCATCAGGAACGCAGGGGGAGTAGACGGCTACACCTTC.